Described below is a single T cell receptor beta chain sequence and its context. The antigen is not known. The CDR3 is made up of 15 amino acids. Looked up from germline, CDR1 is MNHEY and CDR2 is SVGAGI. V lost 0 bases and J 0 bases, leaving 6 bases between the germline ends. Generated by immunoSEQ multiplex PCR, the TCRdb table keeps only in-frame clones and is missing some. The repertoire consists of 130,000 or so clones, with about 89% occurring once and the leading ten covering less than 30%. This sample stems from a study of T cell responses to AZD1222 COVID-19 vaccine. Study conclusions and caveats: The donor cohort was predominantly white British with a female majority, and clonal diversity may have been underestimated. Baseline seropositivity characterized only a handful of AZD1222 recipients. The study found vaccine-associated CD4 TCRs spanning spike, dominant at 160-218 and 743-854.

This specimen consisted of peripheral blood, obtained on day 0 of AZD1222 vaccination. The chain is built from TRBV6-5 and TRBJ1-5, with no clear D. This TCR derives from an adult in good health. CDR3 protein: CASSYSQYSNQPQHF. Here the CDR3 DNA reads TGTGCCAGCAGTTACTCTCAGTATAGCAATCAGCCCCAGCATTTT.